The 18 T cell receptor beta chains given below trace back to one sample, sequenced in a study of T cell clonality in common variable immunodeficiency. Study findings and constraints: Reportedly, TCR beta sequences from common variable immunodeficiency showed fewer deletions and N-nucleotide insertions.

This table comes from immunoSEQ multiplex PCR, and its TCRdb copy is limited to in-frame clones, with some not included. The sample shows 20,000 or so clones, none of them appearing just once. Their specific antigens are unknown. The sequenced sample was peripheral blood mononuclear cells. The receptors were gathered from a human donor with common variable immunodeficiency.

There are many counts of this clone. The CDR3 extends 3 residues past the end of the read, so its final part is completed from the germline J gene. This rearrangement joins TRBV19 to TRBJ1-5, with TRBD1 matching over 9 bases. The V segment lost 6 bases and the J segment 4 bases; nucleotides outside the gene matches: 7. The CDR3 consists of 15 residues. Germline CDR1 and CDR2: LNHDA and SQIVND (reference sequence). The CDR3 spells CASRSQGAGNQPQHF. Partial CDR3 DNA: TGTGCCAGTAGATCACAGGGGGCTGGGAATCAGCCC.

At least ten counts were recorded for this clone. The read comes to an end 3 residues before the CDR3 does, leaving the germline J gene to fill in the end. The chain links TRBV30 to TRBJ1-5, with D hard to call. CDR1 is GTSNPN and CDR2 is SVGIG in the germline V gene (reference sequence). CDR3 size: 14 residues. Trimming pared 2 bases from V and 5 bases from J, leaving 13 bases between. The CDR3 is CAWSLAGSDQPQHF. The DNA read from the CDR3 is TGTGCCTGGAGTCTGGCAGGCAGTGATCAGCCC.

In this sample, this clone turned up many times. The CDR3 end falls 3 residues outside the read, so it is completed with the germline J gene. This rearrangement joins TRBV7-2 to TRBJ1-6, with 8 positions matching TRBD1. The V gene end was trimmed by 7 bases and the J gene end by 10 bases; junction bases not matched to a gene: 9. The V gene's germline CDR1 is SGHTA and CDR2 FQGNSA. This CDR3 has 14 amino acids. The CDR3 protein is CASTMDRVASPLHF. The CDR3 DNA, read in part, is TGTGCCAGCACCATGGACAGGGTCGCGTCACCC.

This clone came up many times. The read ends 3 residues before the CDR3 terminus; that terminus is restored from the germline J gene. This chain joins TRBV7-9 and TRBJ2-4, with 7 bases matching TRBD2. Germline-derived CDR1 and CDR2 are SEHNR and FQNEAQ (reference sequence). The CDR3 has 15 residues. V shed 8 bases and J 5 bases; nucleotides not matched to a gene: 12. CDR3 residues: CASEQRGGSENIQYF. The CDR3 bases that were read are TGTGCCAGCGAACAACGTGGCGGGAGCGAAAACATT. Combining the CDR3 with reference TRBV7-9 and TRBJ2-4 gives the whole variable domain DTGVSQNPRHKITKRGQNVTFRCDPISEHNRLYWYRQTLGQGPEFLTYFQNEAQLEKSRLLSDRFSAERPKGSFSTLEIQRTEQGDSAMYLCASEQRGGSENIQYFGAGTRLSVL.

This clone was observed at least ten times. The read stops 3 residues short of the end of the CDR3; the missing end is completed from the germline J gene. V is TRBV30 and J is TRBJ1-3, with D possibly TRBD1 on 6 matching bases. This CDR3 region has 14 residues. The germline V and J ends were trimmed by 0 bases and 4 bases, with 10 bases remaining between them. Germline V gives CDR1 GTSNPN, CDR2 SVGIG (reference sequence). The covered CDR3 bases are TGTGCCTGGAGTGTAGGGGGATCCGGAAACACC. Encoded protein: CAWSVGGSGNT. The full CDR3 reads CAWSVGGSGNTIYF.

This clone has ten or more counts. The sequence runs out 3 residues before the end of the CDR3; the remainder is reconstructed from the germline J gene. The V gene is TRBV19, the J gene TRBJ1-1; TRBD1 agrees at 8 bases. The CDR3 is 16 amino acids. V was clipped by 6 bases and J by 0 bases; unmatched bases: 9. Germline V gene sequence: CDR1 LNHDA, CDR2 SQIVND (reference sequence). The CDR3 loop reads CASSPRTGMVNTEAFF. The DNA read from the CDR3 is TGTGCCAGTAGCCCACGGACAGGGATGGTGAACACTGAA.

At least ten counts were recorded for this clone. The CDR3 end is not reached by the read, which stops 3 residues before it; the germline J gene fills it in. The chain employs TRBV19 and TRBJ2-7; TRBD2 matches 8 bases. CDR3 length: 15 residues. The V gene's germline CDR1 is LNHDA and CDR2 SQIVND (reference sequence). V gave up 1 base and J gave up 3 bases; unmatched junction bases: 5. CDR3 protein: CASSIASGGDYEQYF. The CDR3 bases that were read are TGTGCCAGTAGTATAGCCTCGGGGGGGGACTACGAG.

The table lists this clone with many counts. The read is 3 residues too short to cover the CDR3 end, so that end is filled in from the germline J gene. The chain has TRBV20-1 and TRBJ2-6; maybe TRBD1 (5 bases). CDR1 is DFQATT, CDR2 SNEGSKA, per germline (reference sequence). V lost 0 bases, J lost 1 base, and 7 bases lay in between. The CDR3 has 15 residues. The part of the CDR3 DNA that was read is TGCAGTGCTAGAGATCAGGGTTCTGGGGCCAACGTC. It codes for CSARDQGSGANV. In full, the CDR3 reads CSARDQGSGANVLTF.

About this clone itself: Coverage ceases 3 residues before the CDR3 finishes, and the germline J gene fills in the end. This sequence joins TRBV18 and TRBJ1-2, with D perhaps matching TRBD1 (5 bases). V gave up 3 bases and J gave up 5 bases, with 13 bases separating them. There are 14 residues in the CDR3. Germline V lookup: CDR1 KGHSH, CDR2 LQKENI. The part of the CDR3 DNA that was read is TGTGCCAGCTCACCCCCGACAGAGCCTTATGGC. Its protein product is CASSPPTEPYG. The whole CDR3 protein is CASSPPTEPYGYTF.

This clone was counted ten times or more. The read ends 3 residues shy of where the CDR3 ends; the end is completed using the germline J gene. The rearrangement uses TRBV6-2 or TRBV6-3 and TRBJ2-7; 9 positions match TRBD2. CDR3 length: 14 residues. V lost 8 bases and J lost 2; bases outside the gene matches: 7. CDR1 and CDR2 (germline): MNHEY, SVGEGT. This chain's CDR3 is CASRPGGRAYEQYF. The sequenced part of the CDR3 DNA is TGTGCCAGCCGCCCCGGCGGGAGGGCCTACGAG.

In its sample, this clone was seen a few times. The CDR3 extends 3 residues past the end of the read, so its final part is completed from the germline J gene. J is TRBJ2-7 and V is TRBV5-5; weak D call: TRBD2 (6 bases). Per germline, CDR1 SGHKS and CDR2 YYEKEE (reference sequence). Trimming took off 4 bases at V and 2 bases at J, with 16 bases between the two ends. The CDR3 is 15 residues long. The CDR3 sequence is CASSQEGQRAYEQYF. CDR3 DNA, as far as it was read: TGTGCCAGCAGCCAGGAGGGCCAGCGGGCCTACGAG.

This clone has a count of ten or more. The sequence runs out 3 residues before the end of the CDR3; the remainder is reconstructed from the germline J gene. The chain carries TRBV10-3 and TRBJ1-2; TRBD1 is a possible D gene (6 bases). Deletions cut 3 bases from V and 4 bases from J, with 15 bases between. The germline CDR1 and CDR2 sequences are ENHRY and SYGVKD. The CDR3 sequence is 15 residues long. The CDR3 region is CAISERDRSSYGYTF. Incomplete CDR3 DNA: TGTGCCATCAGTGAACGAGACAGGTCTTCCTATGGC.

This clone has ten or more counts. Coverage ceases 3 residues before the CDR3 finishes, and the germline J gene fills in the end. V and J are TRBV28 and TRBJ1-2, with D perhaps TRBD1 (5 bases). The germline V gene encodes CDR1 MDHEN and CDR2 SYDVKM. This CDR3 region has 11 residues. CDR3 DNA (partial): TGTGCCAGCAGTTTAAGGGGAGGC. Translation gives CASSLRGG. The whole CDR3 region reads CASSLRGGYTF.

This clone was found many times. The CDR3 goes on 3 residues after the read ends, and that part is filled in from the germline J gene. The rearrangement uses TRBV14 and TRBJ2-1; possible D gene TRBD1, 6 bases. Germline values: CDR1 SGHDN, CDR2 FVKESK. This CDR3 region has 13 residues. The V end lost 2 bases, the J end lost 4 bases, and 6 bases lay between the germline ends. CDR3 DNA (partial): TGTGCCAGCAGCCAACAGGGGTACAATGAG. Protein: CASSQQGYNE. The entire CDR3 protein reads CASSQQGYNEQFF.

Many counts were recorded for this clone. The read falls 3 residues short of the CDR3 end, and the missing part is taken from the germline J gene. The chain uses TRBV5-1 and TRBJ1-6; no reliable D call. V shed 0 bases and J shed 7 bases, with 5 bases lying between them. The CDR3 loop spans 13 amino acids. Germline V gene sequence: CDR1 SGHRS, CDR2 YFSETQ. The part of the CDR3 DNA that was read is TGCGCCAGCAGCTTGGACAGAAATTCACCC. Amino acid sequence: CASSLDRNSP. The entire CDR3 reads CASSLDRNSPLHF.

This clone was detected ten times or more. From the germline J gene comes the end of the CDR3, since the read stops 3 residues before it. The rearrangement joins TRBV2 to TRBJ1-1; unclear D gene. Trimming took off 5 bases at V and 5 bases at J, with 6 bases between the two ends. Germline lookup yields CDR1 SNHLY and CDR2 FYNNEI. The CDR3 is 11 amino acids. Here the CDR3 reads CASSYGTEAFF. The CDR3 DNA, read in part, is TGTGCCAGCAGTTACGGGACTGAA.

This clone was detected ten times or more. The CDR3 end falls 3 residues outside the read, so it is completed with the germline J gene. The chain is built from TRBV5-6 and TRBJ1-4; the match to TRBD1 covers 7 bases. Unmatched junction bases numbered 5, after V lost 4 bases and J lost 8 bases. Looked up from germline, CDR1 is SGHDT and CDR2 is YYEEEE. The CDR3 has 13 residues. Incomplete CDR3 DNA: TGTGCCAGCAGCCAGGGGGGAAGGGAAAAA. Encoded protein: CASSQGGREK. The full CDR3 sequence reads CASSQGGREKLFF.

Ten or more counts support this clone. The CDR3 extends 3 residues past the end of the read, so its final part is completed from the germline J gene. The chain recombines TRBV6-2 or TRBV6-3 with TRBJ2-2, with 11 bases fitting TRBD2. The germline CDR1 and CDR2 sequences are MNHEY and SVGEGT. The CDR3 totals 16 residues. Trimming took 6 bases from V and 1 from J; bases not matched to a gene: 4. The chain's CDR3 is CASRSGTSGNTGELFF. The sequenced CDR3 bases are TGTGCCAGCAGATCCGGGACTAGCGGGAACACCGGGGAG.